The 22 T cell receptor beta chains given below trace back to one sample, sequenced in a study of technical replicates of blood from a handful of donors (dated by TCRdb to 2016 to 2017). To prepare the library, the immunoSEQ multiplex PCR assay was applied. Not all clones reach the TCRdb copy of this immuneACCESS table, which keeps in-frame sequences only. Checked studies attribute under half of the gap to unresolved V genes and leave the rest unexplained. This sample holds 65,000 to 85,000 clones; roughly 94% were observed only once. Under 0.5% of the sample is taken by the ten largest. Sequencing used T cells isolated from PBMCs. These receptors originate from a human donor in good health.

The CDR3 DNA is TGCGCCAGCAGCCAAGGGGGACTGGCCTACGAGCAGTACTTC. Translation gives CASSQGGLAYEQYF. The chain employs TRBV4-1 and TRBJ2-7, with TRBD2 as a possible D gene (6 bases). There are 14 residues in the CDR3. Trimming removed 1 base at V and 2 bases at J, with 9 bases between. CDR1 MGHRA and CDR2 YSYEKL come from the germline V gene.

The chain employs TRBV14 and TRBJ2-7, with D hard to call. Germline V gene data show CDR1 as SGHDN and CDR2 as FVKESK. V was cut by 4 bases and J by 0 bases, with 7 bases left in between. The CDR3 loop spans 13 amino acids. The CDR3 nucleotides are TGTGCCAGCAGCCTGACTTCCTCCTACGAGCAGTACTTC. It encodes CASSLTSSYEQYF.

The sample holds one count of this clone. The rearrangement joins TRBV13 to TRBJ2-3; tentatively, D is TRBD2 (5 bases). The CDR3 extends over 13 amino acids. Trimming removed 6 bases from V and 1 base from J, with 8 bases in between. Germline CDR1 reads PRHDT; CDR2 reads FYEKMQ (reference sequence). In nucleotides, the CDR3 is TGTGCCAGCAGTCGGGGAGGCACAGATACGCAGTATTTT. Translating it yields CASSRGGTDTQYF.

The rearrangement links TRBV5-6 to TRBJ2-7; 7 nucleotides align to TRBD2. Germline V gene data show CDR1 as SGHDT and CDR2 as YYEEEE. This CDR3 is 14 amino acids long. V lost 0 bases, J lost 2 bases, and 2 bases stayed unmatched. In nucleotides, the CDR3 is TGTGCCAGCAGCTTGGAAGGGAGGGCCTACGAGCAGTACTTC. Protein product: CASSLEGRAYEQYF.

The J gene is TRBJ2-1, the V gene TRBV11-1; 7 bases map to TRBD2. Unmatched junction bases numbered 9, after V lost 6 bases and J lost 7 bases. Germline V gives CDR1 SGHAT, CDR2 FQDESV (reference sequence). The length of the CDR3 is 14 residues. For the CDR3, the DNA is TGTGCCAGCAGGGCTAGCGGAGTCCTTAATGAGCAGTTCTTC. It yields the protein CASRASGVLNEQFF.

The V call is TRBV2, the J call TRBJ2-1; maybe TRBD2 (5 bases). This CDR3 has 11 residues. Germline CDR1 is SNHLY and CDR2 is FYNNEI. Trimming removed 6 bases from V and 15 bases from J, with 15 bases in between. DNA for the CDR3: TGTGCCAGCAGCCCTACTAGTCTCTGGTTCTTC. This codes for CASSPTSLWFF.

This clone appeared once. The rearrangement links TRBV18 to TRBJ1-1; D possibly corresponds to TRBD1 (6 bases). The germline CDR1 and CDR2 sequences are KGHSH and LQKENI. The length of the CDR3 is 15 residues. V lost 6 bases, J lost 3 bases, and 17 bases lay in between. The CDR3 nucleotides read TGTGCCAGCTCCCCCTCGGGGGGCAGGTACACTGAAGCTTTCTTT. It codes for CASSPSGGRYTEAFF.

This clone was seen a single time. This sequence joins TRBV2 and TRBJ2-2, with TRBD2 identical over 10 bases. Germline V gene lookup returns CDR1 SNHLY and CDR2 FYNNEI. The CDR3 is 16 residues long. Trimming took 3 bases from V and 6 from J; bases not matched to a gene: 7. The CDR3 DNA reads TGTGCCAGCAGTGAGGGGAGCGGGAGGGCCCCCGGGGAGCTGTTTTTT. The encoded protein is CASSEGSGRAPGELFF.

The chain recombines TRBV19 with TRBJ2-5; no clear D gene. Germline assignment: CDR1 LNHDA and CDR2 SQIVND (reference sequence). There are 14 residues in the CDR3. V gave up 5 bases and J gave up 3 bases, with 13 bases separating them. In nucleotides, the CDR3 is TGTGCCAGTAGTCCACAGTCCCCAAAAGAGACCCAGTACTTC. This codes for CASSPQSPKETQYF.

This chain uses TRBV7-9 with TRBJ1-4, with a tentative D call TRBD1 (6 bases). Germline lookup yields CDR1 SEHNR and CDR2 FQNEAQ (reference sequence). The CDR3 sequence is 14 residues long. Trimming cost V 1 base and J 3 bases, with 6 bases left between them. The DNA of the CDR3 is TGTGCCAGCAGCTTAGGGGGGCCTAATGAAAAACTGTTTTTT. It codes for CASSLGGPNEKLFF.

Here the CDR3 reads CAWSVGTGGYEQYF. CDR3 nucleotide sequence: TGTGCCTGGAGTGTCGGGACAGGGGGCTACGAGCAGTACTTC. The chain recombines TRBV30 with TRBJ2-7, with 11 positions matching TRBD1. Germline CDR1 reads GTSNPN; CDR2 reads SVGIG (reference sequence). The CDR3 extends over 14 amino acids. The trim removed 0 bases at V and 3 bases at J, leaving 1 base unmatched.

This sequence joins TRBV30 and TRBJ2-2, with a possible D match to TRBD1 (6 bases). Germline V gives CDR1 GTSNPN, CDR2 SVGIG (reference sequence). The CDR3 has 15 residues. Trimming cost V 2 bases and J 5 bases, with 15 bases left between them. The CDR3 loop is CAWSTGRGRTGELFF. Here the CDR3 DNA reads TGTGCCTGGAGTACTGGCAGGGGTCGTACCGGGGAGCTGTTTTTT.

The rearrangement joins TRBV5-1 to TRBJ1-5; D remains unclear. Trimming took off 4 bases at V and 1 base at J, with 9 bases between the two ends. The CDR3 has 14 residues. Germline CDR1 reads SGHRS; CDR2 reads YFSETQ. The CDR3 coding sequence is TGCGCCAGCAGCCCCGACTGGAGCAATCAGCCCCAGCATTTT. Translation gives CASSPDWSNQPQHF.

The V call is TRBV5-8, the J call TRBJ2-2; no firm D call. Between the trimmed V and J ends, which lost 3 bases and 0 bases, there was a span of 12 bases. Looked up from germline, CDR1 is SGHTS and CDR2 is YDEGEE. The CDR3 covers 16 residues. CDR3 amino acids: CASSSSTPANTGELFF. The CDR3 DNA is TGTGCCAGCAGCTCCTCGACACCGGCGAACACCGGGGAGCTGTTTTTT.

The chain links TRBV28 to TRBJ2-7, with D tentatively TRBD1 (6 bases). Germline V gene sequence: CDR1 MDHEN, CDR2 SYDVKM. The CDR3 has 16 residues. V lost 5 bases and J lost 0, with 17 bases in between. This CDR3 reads CASSLPQGNPSYEQYF. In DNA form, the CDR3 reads TGTGCCAGCAGTCTCCCACAGGGTAACCCCTCCTACGAGCAGTACTTC.

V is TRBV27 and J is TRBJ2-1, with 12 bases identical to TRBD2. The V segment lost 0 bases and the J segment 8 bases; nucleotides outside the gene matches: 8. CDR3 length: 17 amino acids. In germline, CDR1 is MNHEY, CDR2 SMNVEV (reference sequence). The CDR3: CASSLSRATSGSDEQFF. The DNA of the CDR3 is TGTGCCAGCAGTTTATCAAGGGCGACTAGCGGGAGCGATGAGCAGTTCTTC.

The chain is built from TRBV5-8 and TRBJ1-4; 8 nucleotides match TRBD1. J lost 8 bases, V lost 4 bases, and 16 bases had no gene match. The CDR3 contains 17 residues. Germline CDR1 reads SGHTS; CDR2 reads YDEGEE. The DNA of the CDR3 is TGTGCCAGCAGCACCACTTATCAGGGGGCGCTTCGGGAAAAACTGTTTTTT. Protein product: CASSTTYQGALREKLFF.

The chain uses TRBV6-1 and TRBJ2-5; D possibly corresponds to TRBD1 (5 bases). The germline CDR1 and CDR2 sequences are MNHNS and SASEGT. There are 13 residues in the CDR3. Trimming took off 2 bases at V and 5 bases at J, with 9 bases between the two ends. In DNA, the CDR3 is TGTGCCAGCAGTGAAAAGGGGTGGGAGACCCAGTACTTC. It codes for CASSEKGWETQYF.

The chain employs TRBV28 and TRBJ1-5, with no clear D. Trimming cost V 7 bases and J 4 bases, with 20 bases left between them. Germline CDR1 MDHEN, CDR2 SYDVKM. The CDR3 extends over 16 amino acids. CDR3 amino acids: CASNPIPRLPNQPQHF. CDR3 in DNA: TGTGCCAGCAATCCGATTCCGAGACTCCCTAATCAGCCCCAGCATTTT.

CDR3: CASSLGGLGEKLFF. The DNA of the CDR3 is TGTGCCAGCAGTCTGGGAGGGCTCGGGGAAAAACTGTTTTTT. The chain carries TRBV7-9 and TRBJ1-4, with D unresolved. V lost 6 bases, J lost 8 bases, and 16 bases lay in between. The CDR3 totals 14 residues. CDR1 and CDR2 (germline): SEHNR, FQNEAQ (reference sequence).

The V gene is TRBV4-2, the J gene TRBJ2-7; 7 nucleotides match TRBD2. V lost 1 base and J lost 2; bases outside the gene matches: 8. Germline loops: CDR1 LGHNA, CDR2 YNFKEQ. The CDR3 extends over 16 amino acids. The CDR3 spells CASSQVVAGEAYEQYF. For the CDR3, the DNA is TGTGCCAGCAGCCAAGTAGTCGCGGGAGAAGCCTACGAGCAGTACTTC.

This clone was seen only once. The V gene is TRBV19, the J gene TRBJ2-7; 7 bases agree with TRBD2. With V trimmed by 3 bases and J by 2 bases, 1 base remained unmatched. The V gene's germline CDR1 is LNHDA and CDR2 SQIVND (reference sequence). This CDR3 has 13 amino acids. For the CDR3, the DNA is TGTGCCAGTAGTATCCGGGAGGCCTACGAGCAGTACTTC. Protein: CASSIREAYEQYF.